The 26 T cell receptor beta chains below were found in one sample sequenced in a study of shared clonotypes between healthy human individuals. The table came from immunoSEQ multiplex PCR; TCRdb's copy has only in-frame clones and leaves some out. The table includes 2 million to 2.5 million clones, about 94% detected once. The sample comprised naive CD4+ T cells sorted from blood. Subset: CD45RA+ positively selected. The receptors were gathered from a man in his late teens or twenties in good health.

The chain has TRBV28 and TRBJ1-5; 9 nucleotides match TRBD1. This CDR3 comprises 15 residues. The V and J ends lost 3 bases and 2 bases, in that order; junction bases with no gene match: 2. Germline assignment: CDR1 MDHEN and CDR2 SYDVKM. The CDR3 DNA sequence: TGTGCCAGCAGTTTTTGGACAGGGGGCAATCAGCCCCAGCATTTT. This gives the protein CASSFWTGGNQPQHF.

The rearrangement uses TRBV6-6 and TRBJ2-5; 7 bases match TRBD1. The CDR3 loop spans 13 amino acids. Germline V CDR1 and CDR2: MNHNY, SVGAGI (reference sequence). Written as DNA, the CDR3 is TGTGTTTCCATGACAGGGATGGGGGAGACCCAGTACTTC. This sequence encodes CVSMTGMGETQYF.

This clone has just a few counts. Other DNA sequences of this sample code for an identical CDR3. The chain joins TRBV2 to TRBJ1-2; D gene uncertain. The germline gives CDR1 SNHLY, CDR2 FYNNEI. V dropped 3 bases and J dropped 5 bases, with 4 bases sitting between them. This CDR3 is built from 11 residues. The CDR3 spells CASSDGYGYTF. The CDR3 coding sequence is TGTGCCAGCAGTGATGGGTATGGCTACACCTTC.

This chain links TRBV18 with TRBJ2-7; 14 bases are shared with TRBD2. V was pared by 6 bases and J by 3 bases, with 4 bases of the junction left unmatched. This CDR3 contains 15 residues. The V gene's germline CDR1 is KGHSH and CDR2 LQKENI. The CDR3 here is CASSRGLAGDYEQYF. The CDR3, as DNA: TGTGCCAGCTCCCGGGGACTAGCGGGAGACTACGAGCAGTACTTC.

In its sample, this clone was seen once. For the CDR3, the DNA is TGTGCCAGCAGCTTGGACAGGGTGGTCACTGAAGCTTTCTTT. Protein: CASSLDRVVTEAFF. The rearrangement uses TRBV7-8 and TRBJ1-1; TRBD1 agrees at 8 bases. This CDR3 has 14 residues. The junction had 4 bases not matched to a gene; V was cut back by 3 bases and J by 4 bases. The germline gives CDR1 SGHVS, CDR2 FQNEAQ.

This chain connects TRBV7-9 to TRBJ2-7; possibly TRBD1 or TRBD2 for D (5 bases each). Germline assignment: CDR1 SEHNR and CDR2 FQNEAQ (reference sequence). This CDR3 is built from 13 residues. V was pared by 6 bases and J by 1 base, with 10 bases between. Here the CDR3 DNA reads TGTGCCAGCAGGGCCGGGGCTTCCTACGAGCAGTACTTC. Its translation: CASRAGASYEQYF.

The genes are TRBV4-3 and TRBJ1-6, with 7 positions matching TRBD1. J was trimmed by 7 bases and V by 0 bases; bases with no gene match: 6. CDR1 is LGHNA, CDR2 YSLEER, per germline. The CDR3 spans 16 residues. This chain's CDR3 is CASSQEDRVRNSPLHF. The CDR3, as DNA: TGCGCCAGCAGCCAAGAAGACAGGGTTCGGAATTCACCCCTCCACTTT.

V is TRBV5-6 and J is TRBJ2-7; no reliable D call. V dropped 1 base and J dropped 6 bases, with 8 bases sitting between them. The CDR3 totals 12 residues. CDR1 SGHDT and CDR2 YYEEEE come from the germline V gene. The CDR3 reads CASSLIGSEQYF. The CDR3 bases are TGTGCCAGCAGCTTGATCGGAAGCGAGCAGTACTTC.

The CDR3, as DNA: TGTGCCAGCAGCTTAGGGGGCCTAGATACGCAGTATTTT. Amino acid sequence: CASSLGGLDTQYF. The chain is built from TRBV7-6 and TRBJ2-3, with D perhaps matching TRBD1 (5 bases). Germline CDR1 SGHVS, CDR2 FNYEAQ. The CDR3 is 13 residues long. V dropped 1 base and J dropped 5 bases, with 7 bases sitting between them.

Of note for this clone: Other DNA sequences of this sample code for an identical CDR3. The V and J genes are TRBV18 and TRBJ2-3; 9 bases are shared with TRBD1. The CDR3 is 14 amino acids. Trimming removed 3 bases from V and 4 bases from J; junction bases left unmatched: 2. Germline V gives CDR1 KGHSH, CDR2 LQKENI. The CDR3 DNA reads as TGTGCCAGCTCACCGGGACAGGGTCCAGATACGCAGTATTTT. Protein: CASSPGQGPDTQYF.

The rearrangement joins TRBV30 to TRBJ1-1, with no clear D. Trimming pared 3 bases from V and 7 bases from J, leaving 12 bases between. The CDR3 covers 12 residues. CDR1 GTSNPN and CDR2 SVGIG come from the germline V gene (reference sequence). The CDR3: CAWSRGGSEAFF. CDR3 bases: TGTGCCTGGAGCCGTGGAGGGAGTGAAGCTTTCTTT.

The CDR3 coding sequence is TGTGCCAGCTCACTAGACAGACAATATGGCTACACCTTC. Its protein product is CASSLDRQYGYTF. The genes are TRBV18 and TRBJ1-2; perhaps TRBD1 as D (5 bases). The germline CDR1 and CDR2 sequences are KGHSH and LQKENI. Trimming cost V 4 bases and J 5 bases, with 11 bases left between them. The CDR3 extends over 13 amino acids.

This chain links TRBV4-3 with TRBJ1-4; unclear D gene. Per the germline V gene, CDR1 is LGHNA and CDR2 is YSLEER. Trimming pared 0 bases from V and 5 bases from J, leaving 10 bases between. The CDR3 loop spans 15 amino acids. DNA of the CDR3: TGCGCCAGCAGCCAAGATCTGGGCAGGAATGAAAAACTGTTTTTT. Protein product: CASSQDLGRNEKLFF.

This rearrangement joins TRBV19 to TRBJ2-7; the match to TRBD2 covers 8 bases. V was clipped by 3 bases and J by 0 bases; unmatched bases: 4. CDR3 length: 15 residues. From germline, CDR1 is LNHDA and CDR2 SQIVND (reference sequence). In DNA form, the CDR3 reads TGTGCCAGTAGTATCATTACTAGCGGCTCCTACGAGCAGTACTTC. Translation: CASSIITSGSYEQYF.

The rearrangement joins TRBV6-5 to TRBJ2-4; 7 bases are shared with TRBD1. Germline CDR1 and CDR2: MNHEY and SVGAGI. V was pared by 0 bases and J by 4 bases, with 0 bases of the junction left unmatched. The CDR3 length is 14 residues. In nucleotides, the CDR3 is TGTGCCAGCAGTTACTCACAGGGGAAAAACATTCAGTACTTC. It encodes CASSYSQGKNIQYF.

This clone was seen a single time. The chain couples TRBV9 to TRBJ2-3; 7 nucleotides align to TRBD2. The J segment lost 2 bases and the V segment lost 0 bases, leaving 12 bases of the junction unmatched. CDR3 size: 18 residues. The germline gives CDR1 SGDLS, CDR2 YYNGEE. The CDR3 region has the DNA TGTGCCAGCAGCGTAGGAAGGGCCGAGCGGGGACCCACAGATACGCAGTATTTT. It encodes CASSVGRAERGPTDTQYF. The whole variable domain, remainder taken from reference TRBV9 and TRBJ2-3, is DSGVTQTPKHLITATGQRVTLRCSPRSGDLSVYWYQQSLDQGLQFLIQYYNGEERAKGNILERFSAQQFPDLHSELNLSSLELGDSALYFCASSVGRAERGPTDTQYFGPGTRLTVL.

The J gene is TRBJ2-3, the V gene TRBV12-5, with TRBD2 identical over 7 bases. This CDR3 has 14 residues. V was clipped by 3 bases and J by 8 bases; unmatched bases: 8. Germline V CDR1 and CDR2: LGHNT, FRNRAP. The chain's CDR3 is CASGFTAGGSTQYF. CDR3 nucleotides: TGTGCTAGTGGTTTTACGGCCGGGGGGAGTACGCAGTATTTT.

To note about this clone: The same CDR3 can be traced to other DNA sequences in this sample. V is TRBV6-1 and J is TRBJ1-3; D uncertain. Germline CDR1 reads MNHNS; CDR2 reads SASEGT. This CDR3 region has 13 residues. V shed 6 bases and J shed 0 bases, with 6 bases lying between them. In nucleotides, the CDR3 is TGTGCCAGCAGGGCTAGCTCTGGAAACACCATATATTTT. This encodes CASRASSGNTIYF.

The CDR3 nucleotides read TGTGCCAGCAGAGCCGGGACAGGGGTCACCCTGGGGAGCAATCAGCCCCAGCATTTT. Translated: CASRAGTGVTLGSNQPQHF. The chain carries TRBV27 and TRBJ1-5, with 10 bases lining up with TRBD1. CDR1 is MNHEY and CDR2 is SMNVEV in the germline V gene (reference sequence). Unmatched junction bases numbered 15, after V lost 6 bases and J lost 1 base. The CDR3 is 19 residues long.

The genes are TRBV15 and TRBJ2-4, with 7 bases that match TRBD2. J was trimmed by 3 bases and V by 5 bases; bases with no gene match: 7. The V gene's germline CDR1 is LNHNV and CDR2 YYDKDF (reference sequence). The CDR3 covers 15 residues. CDR3 DNA sequence: TGTGCCACCAGCCCTGGGAGGGGAATCAAAAACATTCAGTACTTC. Residues: CATSPGRGIKNIQYF.

This clone was detected only once. The chain uses TRBV2 and TRBJ1-6; weak D call: TRBD1 (6 bases). V lost 4 bases, J lost 8 bases, and 15 bases lay in between. CDR1 SNHLY and CDR2 FYNNEI come from the germline V gene. This CDR3 contains 15 residues. The CDR3, as DNA: TGTGCCAGCAGTGTCATCACAGGGCCCTATTCACCCCTCCACTTT. It is translated as CASSVITGPYSPLHF.

The chain links TRBV30 to TRBJ2-1; D is ambiguous. Trimming shortened V by 1 base and J by 6 bases, and 13 bases separated the two germline ends. This CDR3 has 14 amino acids. Germline V lookup: CDR1 GTSNPN, CDR2 SVGIG (reference sequence). CDR3 loop: CAWSGGREGNEQFF. For the CDR3, the DNA is TGTGCCTGGAGTGGGGGTCGTGAAGGCAATGAGCAGTTCTTC. Complete variable domain (other parts from reference TRBV30 and TRBJ2-1): SQTIHQWPATLVQPVGSPLSLECTVEGTSNPNLYWYRQAAGRGLQLLFYSVGIGQISSEVPQNLSASRPQDRQFILSSKKLLLSDSGFYLCAWSGGREGNEQFFGPGTRLTVL.

With respect to this clone: Other DNA sequences in the same sample also yield this CDR3. The chain uses TRBV5-1 and TRBJ1-2; 8 bases line up with TRBD1. The CDR3 has 14 amino acids. V trimming: 4 bases; J trimming: 5 bases; junction bases outside the gene matches: 7. Germline CDR1 reads SGHRS; CDR2 reads YFSETQ. CDR3 coding DNA: TGCGCCAGCAGCGCAGGACAGGGAGGGTATGGCTACACCTTC. Its translation: CASSAGQGGYGYTF.

CDR3 sequence reads: CASTMRGRGVEQYF. CDR3 in DNA: TGTGCCAGCACCATGAGGGGCAGGGGTGTCGAGCAGTACTTC. The genes are TRBV7-2 and TRBJ2-7, with D tentatively TRBD1 (6 bases). CDR3 size: 14 residues. The germline gives CDR1 SGHTA, CDR2 FQGNSA. The V end lost 7 bases, the J end lost 6 bases, and 19 bases lay between the germline ends.

This chain connects TRBV5-4 to TRBJ2-5; 11 bases are shared with TRBD2. J was trimmed by 2 bases and V by 3 bases; bases with no gene match: 3. Germline V gives CDR1 SGHNT, CDR2 YYREEE (reference sequence). This CDR3 contains 15 residues. CDR3 coding DNA: TGTGCCAGCAGCTCGGGACTAGCGGAACAAGAGACCCAGTACTTC. Translating it yields CASSSGLAEQETQYF.

The chain links TRBV19 to TRBJ2-7, with 8 bases identical to TRBD2. V shed 5 bases, J shed 1 base, and the junction held 7 bases outside the gene matches. CDR1 LNHDA and CDR2 SQIVND come from the germline V gene (reference sequence). CDR3 length: 15 residues. The CDR3: CASSQAGETSYEQYF. In nucleotides, the CDR3 is TGTGCCAGTAGTCAAGCGGGGGAGACATCCTACGAGCAGTACTTC.